This T cell receptor beta chain was documented in a study of cytomegalovirus exposure and HLA in healthy donors. Study findings and constraints: When analyzed later, a missense DCLRE1C variant was found to be linked to TCR beta V- and J-gene trimming. The study had only CMV serostatus as immune exposure information.

A multiplex PCR was run with 60 Vbeta primers and 13 Jbeta primers. Generated by immunoSEQ multiplex PCR, the TCRdb table keeps only in-frame clones and is missing some. The sample has over 80,000 clones; about four fifths are singletons. A word on this clone: Its antigen is as yet unknown. Compared with germline, one end of the junction differs, possibly owing to a read error.

Each donor was nominally healthy when sampled (though unrecorded immune exposures were likely). This CDR3 comprises 17 residues. CDR1 is SEHNR and CDR2 is FQNEAQ in the germline V gene (reference sequence). The chain links TRBV7-9 to TRBJ2-7, with 7 bases matching TRBD2. This TCR derives from a man aged 35 to 55 in good health and CMV-seropositive. The sample taken for sequencing was PBMCs. The CDR3 DNA sequence: TGTTCCAGCAGCCCTCCGTTCCGGGCGGGAGTCGGGAACGAGCAGTACTTC. Encoded protein: CSSSPPFRAGVGNEQYF.